The sequence of this T cell receptor beta chain was determined in a study of blood T cell repertoires in COVID-19. Study overall: The origin of the acute and convalescent COVID-19 samples was the United States, Italy and Spain. Sample material is recorded as cDNA or gDNA derived from T cells, B-cell-depleted T cells, or PBMCs.

Under the authors' procedure: Quantification of nucleated cells was approximated via reference gene primer amplification. This table comes from immunoSEQ multiplex PCR, and its TCRdb copy is limited to in-frame clones, with some not included. V, J and clone size are those of that table, while D and trimming were read from the DNA. The table lists roughly 45,000 clones, over 75% of them singletons. Trimming removed 0 bases at V and 4 bases at J, with 8 bases between. CDR1 is SGDLS, CDR2 YYNGEE, per germline. This CDR3 contains 13 residues. Input material: peripheral blood. The J gene is TRBJ2-7, the V gene TRBV9; no firm D call. This clonotype was obtained from a woman aged 55-69 years with acute or convalescent COVID-19. CDR3 coding DNA: TGTGCCAGCAGCGTAGGACTCGGTTACGAGCAGTACTTC. Translating gives CASSVGLGYEQYF.